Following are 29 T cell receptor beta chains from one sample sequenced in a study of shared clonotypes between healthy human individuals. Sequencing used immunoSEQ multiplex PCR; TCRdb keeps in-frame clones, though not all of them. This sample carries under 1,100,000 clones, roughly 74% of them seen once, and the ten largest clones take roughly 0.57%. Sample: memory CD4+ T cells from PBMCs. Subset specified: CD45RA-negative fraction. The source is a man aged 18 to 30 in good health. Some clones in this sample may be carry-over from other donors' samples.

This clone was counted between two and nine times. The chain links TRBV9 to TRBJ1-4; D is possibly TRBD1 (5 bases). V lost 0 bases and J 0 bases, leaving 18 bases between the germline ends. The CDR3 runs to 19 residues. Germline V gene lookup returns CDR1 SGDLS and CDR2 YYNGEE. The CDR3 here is CASSVDKAGRSPTNEKLFF. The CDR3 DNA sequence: TGTGCCAGCAGCGTAGATAAGGCAGGGCGTTCTCCAACTAATGAAAAACTGTTTTTT.

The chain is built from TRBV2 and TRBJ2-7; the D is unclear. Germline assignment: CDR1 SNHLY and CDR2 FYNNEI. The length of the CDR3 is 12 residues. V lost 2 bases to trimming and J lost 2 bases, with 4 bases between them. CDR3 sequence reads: CASSENTYEQYF. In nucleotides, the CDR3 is TGTGCCAGCAGTGAAAACACCTACGAGCAGTACTTC.

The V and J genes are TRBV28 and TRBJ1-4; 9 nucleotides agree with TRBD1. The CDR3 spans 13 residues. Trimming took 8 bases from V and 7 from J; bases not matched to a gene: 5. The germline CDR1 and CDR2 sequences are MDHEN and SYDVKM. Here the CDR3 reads CASLWGQGEKLFF. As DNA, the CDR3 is TGTGCCAGCCTATGGGGACAGGGTGAAAAACTGTTTTTT.

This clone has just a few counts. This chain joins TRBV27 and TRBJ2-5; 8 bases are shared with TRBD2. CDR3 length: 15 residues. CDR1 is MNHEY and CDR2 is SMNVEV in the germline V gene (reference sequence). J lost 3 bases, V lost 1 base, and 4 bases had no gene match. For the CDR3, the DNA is TGTGCCAGCAGTTTATACGGGAGGGCCGAAGAGACCCAGTACTTC. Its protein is CASSLYGRAEETQYF.

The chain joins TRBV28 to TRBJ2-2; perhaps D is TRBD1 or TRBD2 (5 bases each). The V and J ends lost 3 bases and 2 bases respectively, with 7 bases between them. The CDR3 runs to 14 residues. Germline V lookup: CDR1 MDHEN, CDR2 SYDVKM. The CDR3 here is CASSLGDNTGELFF. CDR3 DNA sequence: TGTGCCAGCAGTTTGGGGGACAACACCGGGGAGCTGTTTTTT.

The CDR3: CASSQGSAVNTEAFF. CDR3 nucleotide sequence: TGTGCCAGCAGCCAAGGTTCGGCAGTGAACACTGAAGCTTTCTTT. The gene calls are TRBV4-2 and TRBJ1-1, with D uncertain. With 1 base removed from V and 0 bases from J, the gap between germline ends came to 9 bases. From germline, CDR1 is LGHNA and CDR2 YNFKEQ. The CDR3 extends over 15 amino acids.

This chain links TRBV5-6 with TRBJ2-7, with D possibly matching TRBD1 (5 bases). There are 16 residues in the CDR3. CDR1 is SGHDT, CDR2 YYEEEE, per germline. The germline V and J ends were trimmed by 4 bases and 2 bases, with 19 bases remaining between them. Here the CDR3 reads CASSGRNRGHTYEQYF. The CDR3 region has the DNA TGTGCCAGCAGCGGACGTAATCGAGGACACACCTACGAGCAGTACTTC.

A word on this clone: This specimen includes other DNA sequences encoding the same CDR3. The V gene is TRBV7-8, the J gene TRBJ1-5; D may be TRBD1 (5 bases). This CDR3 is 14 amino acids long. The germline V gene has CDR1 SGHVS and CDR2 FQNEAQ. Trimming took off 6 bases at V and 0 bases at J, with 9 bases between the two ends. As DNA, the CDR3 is TGTGCCAGCAGTTTTCAGGGTAGCAATCAGCCCCAGCATTTT. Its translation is CASSFQGSNQPQHF.

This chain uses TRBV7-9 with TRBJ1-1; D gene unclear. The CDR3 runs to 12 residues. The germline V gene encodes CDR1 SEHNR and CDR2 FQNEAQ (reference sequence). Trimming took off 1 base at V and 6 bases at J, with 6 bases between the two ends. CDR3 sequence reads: CASSLVHSEAFF. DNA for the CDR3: TGTGCCAGCAGCTTAGTCCACTCTGAAGCTTTCTTT.

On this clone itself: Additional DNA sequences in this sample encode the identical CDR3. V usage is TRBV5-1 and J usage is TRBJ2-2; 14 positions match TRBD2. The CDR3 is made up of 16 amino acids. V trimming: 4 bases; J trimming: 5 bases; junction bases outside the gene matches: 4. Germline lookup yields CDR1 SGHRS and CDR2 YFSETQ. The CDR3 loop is CASSLGLAGVTGELFF. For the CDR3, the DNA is TGCGCCAGCAGCCTGGGACTAGCGGGAGTTACCGGGGAGCTGTTTTTT. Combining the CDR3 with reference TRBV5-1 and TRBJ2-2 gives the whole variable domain KAGVTQTPRYLIKTRGQQVTLSCSPISGHRSVSWYQQTPGQGLQFLFEYFSETQRNKGNFPGRFSGRQFSNSRSEMNVSTLELGDSALYLCASSLGLAGVTGELFFGEGSRLTVL.

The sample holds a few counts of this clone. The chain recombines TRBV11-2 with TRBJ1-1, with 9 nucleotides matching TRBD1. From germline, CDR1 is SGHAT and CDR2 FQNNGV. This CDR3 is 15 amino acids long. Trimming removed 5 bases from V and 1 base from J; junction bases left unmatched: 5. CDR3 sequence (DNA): TGTGCCAGCAGCCCCCCGGGACAGGGGAACACTGAAGCTTTCTTT. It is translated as CASSPPGQGNTEAFF.

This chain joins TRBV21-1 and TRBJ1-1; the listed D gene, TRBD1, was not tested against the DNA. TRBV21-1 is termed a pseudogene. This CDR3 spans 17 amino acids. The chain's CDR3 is CASSTLVRTGGDTEAFF. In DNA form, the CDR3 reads TGTGCCAGCAGCACTTTAGTGAGGACAGGGGGCGACACTGAAGCTTTCTTT.

Here the CDR3 DNA reads TGCAGTGCAAGCGGACTAAACGAGCAGTACTTC. Translation: CSASGLNEQYF. The rearrangement joins TRBV20-1 to TRBJ2-5, with a possible D match to TRBD2 (6 bases). TRBJ2-7 explains the end of the DNA better; the J call may be wrong. Germline CDR1 DFQATT, CDR2 SNEGSKA (reference sequence). The CDR3 contains 11 residues.

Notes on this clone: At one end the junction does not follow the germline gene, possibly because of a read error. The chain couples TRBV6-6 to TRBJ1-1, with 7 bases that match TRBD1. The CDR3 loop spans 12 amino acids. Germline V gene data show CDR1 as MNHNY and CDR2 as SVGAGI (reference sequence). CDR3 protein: CASSPGTATRFF. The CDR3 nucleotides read TGTGCCAGCAGCCCCGGGACAGCCACCAGGTTTTTT.

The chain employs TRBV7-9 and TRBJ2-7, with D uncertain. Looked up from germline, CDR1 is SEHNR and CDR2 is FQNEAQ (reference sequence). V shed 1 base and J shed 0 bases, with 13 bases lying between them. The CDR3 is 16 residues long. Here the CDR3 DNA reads TGTGCCAGCAGCTTAGGGGCCTATTCCAACTCCTACGAGCAGTACTTC. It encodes CASSLGAYSNSYEQYF.

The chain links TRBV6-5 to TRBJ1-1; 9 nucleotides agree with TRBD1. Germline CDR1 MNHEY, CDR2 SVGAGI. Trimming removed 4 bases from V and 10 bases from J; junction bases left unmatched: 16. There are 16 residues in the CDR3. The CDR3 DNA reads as TGTGCCAGCAGTTCGGTTTTGGGACAGGGACCTCGGGGAGCTTTCTTT. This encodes CASSSVLGQGPRGAFF.

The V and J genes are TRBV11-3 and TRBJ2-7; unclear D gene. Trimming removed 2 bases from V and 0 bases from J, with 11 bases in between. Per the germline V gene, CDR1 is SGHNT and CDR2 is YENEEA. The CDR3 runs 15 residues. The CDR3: CASSLLSGSSYEQYF. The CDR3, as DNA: TGTGCCAGCAGCTTACTCTCAGGTAGCTCCTACGAGCAGTACTTC.

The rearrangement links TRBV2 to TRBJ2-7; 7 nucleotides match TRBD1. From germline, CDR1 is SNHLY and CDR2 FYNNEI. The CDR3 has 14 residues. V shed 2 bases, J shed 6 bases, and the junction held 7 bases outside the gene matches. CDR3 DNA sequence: TGTGCCAGCAGTGAAAACAGGGGATTCGGCGAGCAGTACTTC. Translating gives CASSENRGFGEQYF.

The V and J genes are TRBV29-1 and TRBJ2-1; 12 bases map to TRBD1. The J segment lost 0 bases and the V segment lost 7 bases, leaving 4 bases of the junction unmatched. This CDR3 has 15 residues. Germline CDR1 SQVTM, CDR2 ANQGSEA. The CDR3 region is CSGGQGASSYNEQFF. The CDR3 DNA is TGCAGCGGGGGACAGGGGGCATCCTCCTACAATGAGCAGTTCTTC.

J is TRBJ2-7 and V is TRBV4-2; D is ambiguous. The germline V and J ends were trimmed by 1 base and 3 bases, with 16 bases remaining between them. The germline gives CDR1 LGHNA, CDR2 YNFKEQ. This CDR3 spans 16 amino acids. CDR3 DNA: TGTGCCAGCAGCCAAGCTCTATCCGCAACGAGCTACGAGCAGTACTTC. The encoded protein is CASSQALSATSYEQYF.

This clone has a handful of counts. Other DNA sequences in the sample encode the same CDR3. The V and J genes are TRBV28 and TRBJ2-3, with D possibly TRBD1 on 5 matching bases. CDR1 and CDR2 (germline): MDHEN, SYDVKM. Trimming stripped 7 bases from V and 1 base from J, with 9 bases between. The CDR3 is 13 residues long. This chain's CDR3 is CASIRGGTDTQYF. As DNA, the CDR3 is TGTGCCAGCATTAGGGGTGGCACAGATACGCAGTATTTT.

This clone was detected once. The CDR3 sequence: CASSLGVWNEQYF. CDR3 coding DNA: TGTGCCAGCAGCTTAGGGGTATGGAACGAGCAGTACTTC. This rearrangement joins TRBV11-3 to TRBJ2-7; no firm D call. The CDR3 runs 13 residues. CDR1 is SGHNT, CDR2 YENEEA, per germline. Trimming shortened V by 1 base and J by 5 bases, and 9 bases separated the two germline ends.

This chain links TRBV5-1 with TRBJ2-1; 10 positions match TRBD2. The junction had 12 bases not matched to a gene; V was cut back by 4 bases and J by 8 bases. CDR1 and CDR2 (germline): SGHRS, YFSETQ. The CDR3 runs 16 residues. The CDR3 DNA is TGCGCCAGCAGCCCCTATCTAGCGGGAGTCGGTGATGAGCAGTTCTTC. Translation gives CASSPYLAGVGDEQFF.

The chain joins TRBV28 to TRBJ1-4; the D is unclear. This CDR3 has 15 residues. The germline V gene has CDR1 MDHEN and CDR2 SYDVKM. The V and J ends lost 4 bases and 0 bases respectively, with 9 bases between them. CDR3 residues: CASSSGFSTNEKLFF. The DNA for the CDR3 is TGTGCCAGCAGTTCGGGCTTTTCAACTAATGAAAAACTGTTTTTT.

DNA of the CDR3: TGTGCCAGCAGTTTATTAACCCCCGGGGAGCTGTTTTTT. Amino acid sequence: CASSLLTPGELFF. This rearrangement joins TRBV27 to TRBJ2-2, with D unresolved. This CDR3 comprises 13 residues. Germline V gene lookup returns CDR1 MNHEY and CDR2 SMNVEV (reference sequence). V lost 1 base, J lost 6 bases, and 6 bases lay in between.

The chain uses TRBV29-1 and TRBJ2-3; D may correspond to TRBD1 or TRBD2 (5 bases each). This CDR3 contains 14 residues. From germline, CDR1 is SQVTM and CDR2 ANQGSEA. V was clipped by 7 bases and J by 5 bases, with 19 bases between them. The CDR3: CSGRPRARGDTQYF. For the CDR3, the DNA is TGCAGCGGACGCCCCAGGGCACGGGGAGATACGCAGTATTTT.

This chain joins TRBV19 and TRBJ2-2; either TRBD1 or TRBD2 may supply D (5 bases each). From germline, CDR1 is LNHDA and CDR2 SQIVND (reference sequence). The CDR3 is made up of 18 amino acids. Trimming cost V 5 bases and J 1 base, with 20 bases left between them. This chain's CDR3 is CASSPRGLDIRNTGELFF. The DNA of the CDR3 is TGTGCCAGTAGTCCTCGAGGGTTGGACATAAGGAACACCGGGGAGCTGTTTTTT.

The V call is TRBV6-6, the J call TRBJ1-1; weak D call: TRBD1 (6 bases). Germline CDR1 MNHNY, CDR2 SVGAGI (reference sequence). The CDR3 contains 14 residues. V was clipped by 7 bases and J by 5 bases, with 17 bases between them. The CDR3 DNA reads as TGTGCCAGCACCAGGGGACGGACGGGGACTGAAGCTTTCTTT. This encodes CASTRGRTGTEAFF.

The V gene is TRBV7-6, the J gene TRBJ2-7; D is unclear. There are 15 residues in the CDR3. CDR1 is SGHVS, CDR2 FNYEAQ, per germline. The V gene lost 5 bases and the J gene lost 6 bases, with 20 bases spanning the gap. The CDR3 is CASSAYTVGQGEQYF. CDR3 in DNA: TGTGCCAGCAGCGCTTACACGGTAGGGCAAGGCGAGCAGTACTTC.